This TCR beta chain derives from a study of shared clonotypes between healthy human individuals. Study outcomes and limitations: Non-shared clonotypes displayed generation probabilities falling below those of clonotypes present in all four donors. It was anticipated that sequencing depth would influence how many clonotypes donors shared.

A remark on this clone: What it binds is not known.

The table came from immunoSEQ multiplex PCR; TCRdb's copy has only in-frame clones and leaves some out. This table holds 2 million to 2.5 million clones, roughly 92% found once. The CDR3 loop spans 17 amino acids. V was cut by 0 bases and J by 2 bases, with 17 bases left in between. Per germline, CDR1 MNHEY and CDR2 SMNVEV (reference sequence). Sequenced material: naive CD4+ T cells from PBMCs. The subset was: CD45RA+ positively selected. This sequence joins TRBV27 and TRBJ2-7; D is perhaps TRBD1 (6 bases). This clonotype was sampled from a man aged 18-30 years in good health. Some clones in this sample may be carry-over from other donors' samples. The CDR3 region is CASSLSGTGHFPYEQYF. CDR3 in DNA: TGTGCCAGCAGTTTATCGGGGACGGGACACTTTCCCTACGAGCAGTACTTC.